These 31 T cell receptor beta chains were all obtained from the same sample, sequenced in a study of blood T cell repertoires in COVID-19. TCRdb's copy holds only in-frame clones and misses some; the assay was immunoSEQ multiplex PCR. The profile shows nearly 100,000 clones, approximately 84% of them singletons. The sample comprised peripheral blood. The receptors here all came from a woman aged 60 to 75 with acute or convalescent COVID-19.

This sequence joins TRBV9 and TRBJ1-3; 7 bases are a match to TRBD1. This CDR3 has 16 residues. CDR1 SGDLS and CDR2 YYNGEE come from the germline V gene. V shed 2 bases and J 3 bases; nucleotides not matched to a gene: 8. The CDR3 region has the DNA TGTGCCAGCAGCGTTTCGCAGGGGGTGGGTGGAAACACCATATATTTT. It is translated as CASSVSQGVGGNTIYF. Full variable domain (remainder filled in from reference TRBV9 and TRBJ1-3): DSGVTQTPKHLITATGQRVTLRCSPRSGDLSVYWYQQSLDQGLQFLIQYYNGEERAKGNILERFSAQQFPDLHSELNLSSLELGDSALYFCASSVSQGVGGNTIYFGEGSWLTVV.

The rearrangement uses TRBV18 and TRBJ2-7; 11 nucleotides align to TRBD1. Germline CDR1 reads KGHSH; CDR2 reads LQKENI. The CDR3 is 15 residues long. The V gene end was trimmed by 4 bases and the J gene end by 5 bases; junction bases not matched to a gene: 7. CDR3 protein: CASSRPGQGGHEQYF. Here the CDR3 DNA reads TGTGCCAGCTCACGGCCGGGACAGGGGGGACACGAGCAGTACTTC. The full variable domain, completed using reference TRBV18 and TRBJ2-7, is NAGVMQNPRHLVRRRGQEARLRCSPMKGHSHVYWYRQLPEEGLKFMVYLQKENIIDESGMPKERFSAEFPKEGPSILRIQQVVRGDSAAYFCASSRPGQGGHEQYFGPGTRLTVT.

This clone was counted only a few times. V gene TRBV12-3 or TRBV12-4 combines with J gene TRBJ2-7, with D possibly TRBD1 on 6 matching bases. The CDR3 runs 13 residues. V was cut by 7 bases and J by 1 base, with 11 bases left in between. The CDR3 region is CASTLRGSYEQYF. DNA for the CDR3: TGTGCCAGCACTCTCAGGGGTTCCTACGAGCAGTACTTC.

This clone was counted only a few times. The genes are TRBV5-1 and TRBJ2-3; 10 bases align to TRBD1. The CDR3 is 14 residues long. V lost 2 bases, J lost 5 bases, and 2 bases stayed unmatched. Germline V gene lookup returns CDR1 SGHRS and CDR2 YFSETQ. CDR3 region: CASSLGTGVDTQYF. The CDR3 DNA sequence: TGCGCCAGCAGCTTAGGGACAGGGGTAGATACGCAGTATTTT.

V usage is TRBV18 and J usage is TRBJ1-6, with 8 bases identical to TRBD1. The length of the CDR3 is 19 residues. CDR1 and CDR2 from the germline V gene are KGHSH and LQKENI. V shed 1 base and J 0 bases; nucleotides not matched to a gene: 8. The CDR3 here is CASSPRGQALSSYNSPLHF. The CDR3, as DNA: TGTGCCAGCTCACCACGGGGACAGGCACTTAGCTCCTATAATTCACCCCTCCACTTT.

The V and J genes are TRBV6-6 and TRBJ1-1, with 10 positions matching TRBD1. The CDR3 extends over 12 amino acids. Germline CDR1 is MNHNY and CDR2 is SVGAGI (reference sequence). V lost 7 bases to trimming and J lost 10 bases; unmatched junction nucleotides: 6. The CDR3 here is CASTGTGDAAFF. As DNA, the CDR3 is TGTGCCAGCACCGGGACAGGGGACGCAGCTTTCTTT.

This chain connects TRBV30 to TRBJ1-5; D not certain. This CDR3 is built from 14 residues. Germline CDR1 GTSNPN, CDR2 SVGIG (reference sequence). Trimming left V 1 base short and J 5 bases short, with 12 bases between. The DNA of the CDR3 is TGTGCCTGGAGTGAAGAGTATACAGATCAGCCCCAGCATTTT. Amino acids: CAWSEEYTDQPQHF.

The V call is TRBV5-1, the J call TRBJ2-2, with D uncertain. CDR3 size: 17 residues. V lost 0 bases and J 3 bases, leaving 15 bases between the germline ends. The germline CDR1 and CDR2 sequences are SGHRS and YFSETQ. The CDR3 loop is CASSLDSSSSYTGELFF. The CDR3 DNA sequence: TGCGCCAGCAGCTTGGACTCGAGCTCATCGTACACCGGGGAGCTGTTTTTT.

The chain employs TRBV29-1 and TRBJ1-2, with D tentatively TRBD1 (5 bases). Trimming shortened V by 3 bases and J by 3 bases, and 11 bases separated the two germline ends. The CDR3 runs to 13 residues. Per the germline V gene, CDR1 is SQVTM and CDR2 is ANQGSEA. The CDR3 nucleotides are TGCAGCGTTGAGGGGCGCAGGGACTATGGCTACACCTTC. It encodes CSVEGRRDYGYTF.

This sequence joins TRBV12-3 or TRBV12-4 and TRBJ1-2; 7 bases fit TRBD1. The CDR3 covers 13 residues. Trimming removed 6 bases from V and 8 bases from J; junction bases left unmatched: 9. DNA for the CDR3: TGTGCCAGCAGCCCCGACAGGGTGCGGGGCTACACCTTC. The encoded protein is CASSPDRVRGYTF.

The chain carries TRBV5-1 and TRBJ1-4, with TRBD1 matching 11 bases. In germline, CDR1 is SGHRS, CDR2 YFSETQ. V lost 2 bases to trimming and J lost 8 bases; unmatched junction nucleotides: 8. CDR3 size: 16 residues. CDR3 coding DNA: TGCGCCAGCAGCTTAAGTTGGGGGACAGGGGGAGAAAAACTGTTTTTT. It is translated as CASSLSWGTGGEKLFF.

CDR3 residues: CASSNTANTEAFF. For the CDR3, the DNA is TGTGCCAGCAGTAATACAGCAAACACTGAAGCTTTCTTT. The chain uses TRBV6-4 and TRBJ1-1; D uncertain. The CDR3 has 13 amino acids. The germline V gene has CDR1 MRHNA and CDR2 SNTAGT. V was pared by 5 bases and J by 2 bases, with 9 bases between.

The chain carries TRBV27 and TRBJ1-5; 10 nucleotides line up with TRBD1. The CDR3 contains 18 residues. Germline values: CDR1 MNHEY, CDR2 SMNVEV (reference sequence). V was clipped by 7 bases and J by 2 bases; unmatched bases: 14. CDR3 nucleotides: TGTGCCAGCAAACGACGTTCCGGGACAGGGGATGGCAATCAGCCCCAGCATTTT. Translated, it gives CASKRRSGTGDGNQPQHF.

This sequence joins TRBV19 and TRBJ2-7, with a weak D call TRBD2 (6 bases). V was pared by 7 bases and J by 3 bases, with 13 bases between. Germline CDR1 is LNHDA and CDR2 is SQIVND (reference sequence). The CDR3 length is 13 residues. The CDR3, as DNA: TGTGCCAGTAAGGCCGGGAGCGGCTACGAGCAGTACTTC. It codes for CASKAGSGYEQYF.

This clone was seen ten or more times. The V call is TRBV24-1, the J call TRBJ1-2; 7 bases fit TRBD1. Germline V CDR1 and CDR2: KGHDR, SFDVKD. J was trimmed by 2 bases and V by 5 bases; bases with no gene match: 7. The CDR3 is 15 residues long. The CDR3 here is CATSGRQGGNYGYTF. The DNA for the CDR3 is TGTGCCACCAGTGGTCGACAGGGTGGGAACTATGGCTACACCTTC.

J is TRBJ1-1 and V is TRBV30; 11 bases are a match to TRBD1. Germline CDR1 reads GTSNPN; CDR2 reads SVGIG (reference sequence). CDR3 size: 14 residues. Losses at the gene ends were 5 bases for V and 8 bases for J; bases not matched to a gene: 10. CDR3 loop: CAWADRGRGGEAFF. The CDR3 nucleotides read TGTGCCTGGGCGGACAGGGGGCGCGGGGGAGAAGCTTTCTTT.

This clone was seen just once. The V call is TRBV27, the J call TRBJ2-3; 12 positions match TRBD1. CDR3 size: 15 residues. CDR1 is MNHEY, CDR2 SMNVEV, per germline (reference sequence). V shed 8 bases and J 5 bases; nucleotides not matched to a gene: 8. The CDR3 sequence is CASEQGQGARDTQYF. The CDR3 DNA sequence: TGTGCCAGCGAACAGGGACAGGGGGCAAGAGATACGCAGTATTTT.

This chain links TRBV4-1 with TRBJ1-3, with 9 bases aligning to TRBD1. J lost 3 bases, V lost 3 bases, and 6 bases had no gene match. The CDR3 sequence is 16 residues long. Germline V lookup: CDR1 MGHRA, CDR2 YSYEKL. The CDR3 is CASSQSTGGGGNTIYF. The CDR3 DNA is TGCGCCAGCAGCCAGTCGACAGGGGGAGGTGGAAACACCATATATTTT.

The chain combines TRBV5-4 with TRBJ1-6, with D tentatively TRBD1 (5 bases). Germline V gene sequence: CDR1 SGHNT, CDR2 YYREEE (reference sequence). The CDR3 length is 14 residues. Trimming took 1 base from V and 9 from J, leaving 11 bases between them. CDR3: CASSLPGDGSPLHF. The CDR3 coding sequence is TGTGCCAGCAGCTTGCCGGGGGACGGTTCACCCCTCCACTTT. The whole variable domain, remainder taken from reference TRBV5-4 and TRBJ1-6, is ETGVTQSPTHLIKTRGQQVTLRCSSQSGHNTVSWYQQALGQGPQFIFQYYREEENGRGNFPPRFSGLQFPNYSSELNVNALELDDSALYLCASSLPGDGSPLHFGNGTRLTVT.

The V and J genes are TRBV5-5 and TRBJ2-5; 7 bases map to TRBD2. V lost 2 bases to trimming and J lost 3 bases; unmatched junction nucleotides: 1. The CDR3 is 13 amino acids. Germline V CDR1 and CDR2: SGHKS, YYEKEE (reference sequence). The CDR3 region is CASSFGGEETQYF. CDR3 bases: TGTGCCAGCAGCTTTGGGGGGGAAGAGACCCAGTACTTC.

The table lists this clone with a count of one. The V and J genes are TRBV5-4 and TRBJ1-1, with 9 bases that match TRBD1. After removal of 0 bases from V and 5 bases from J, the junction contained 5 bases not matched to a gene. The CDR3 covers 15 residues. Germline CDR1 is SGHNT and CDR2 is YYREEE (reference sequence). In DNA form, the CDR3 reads TGTGCCAGCAGCTTGGAGGGACAGGGTGGAACTGAAGCTTTCTTT. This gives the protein CASSLEGQGGTEAFF.

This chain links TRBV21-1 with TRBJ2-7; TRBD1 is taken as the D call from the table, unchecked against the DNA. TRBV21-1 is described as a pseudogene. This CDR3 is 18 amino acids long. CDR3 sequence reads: CASSKGGRPNMLSYEQYF. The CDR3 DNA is TGTGCCAGCAGCAAAGGGGGCAGGCCCAACATGCTATCCTACGAGCAGTACTTC.

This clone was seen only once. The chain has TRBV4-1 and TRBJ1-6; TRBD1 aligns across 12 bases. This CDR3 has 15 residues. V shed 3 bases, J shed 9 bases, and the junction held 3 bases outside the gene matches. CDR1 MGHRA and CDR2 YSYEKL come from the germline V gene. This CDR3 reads CASSQGQGAVSPLHF. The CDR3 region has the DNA TGCGCCAGCAGCCAGGGACAGGGGGCTGTTTCACCCCTCCACTTT.

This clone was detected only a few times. The CDR3 loop reads CASSLDRTNEKLFF. The CDR3 DNA sequence: TGTGCCAGCAGCTTGGACAGGACGAATGAAAAACTGTTTTTT. This chain uses TRBV5-6 with TRBJ1-4, with D tentatively TRBD1 (5 bases). This CDR3 is 14 amino acids long. The V end was cut by 0 bases, the J end by 5 bases, with 8 bases between. In germline, CDR1 is SGHDT, CDR2 YYEEEE.

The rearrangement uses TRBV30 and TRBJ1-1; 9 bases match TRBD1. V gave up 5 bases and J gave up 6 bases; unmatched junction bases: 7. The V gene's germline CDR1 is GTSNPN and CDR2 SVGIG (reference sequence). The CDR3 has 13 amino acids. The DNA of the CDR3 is TGTGCCTGGGCGGGACAGGGAGGCTCTGAAGCTTTCTTT. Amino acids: CAWAGQGGSEAFF.

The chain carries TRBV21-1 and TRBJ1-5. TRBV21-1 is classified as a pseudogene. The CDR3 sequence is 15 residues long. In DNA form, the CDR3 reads TGTGCCAGCAGCACGACGGGTTATAGCAATCAGCCCCAGCATTTT. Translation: CASSTTGYSNQPQHF.

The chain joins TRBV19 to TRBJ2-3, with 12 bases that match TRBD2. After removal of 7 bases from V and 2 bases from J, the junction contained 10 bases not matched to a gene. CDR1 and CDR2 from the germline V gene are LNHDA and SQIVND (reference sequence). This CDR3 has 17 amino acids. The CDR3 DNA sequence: TGTGCCAGTACCCGCCGGACTAGCGGGGACAACACAGATACGCAGTATTTT. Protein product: CASTRRTSGDNTDTQYF.

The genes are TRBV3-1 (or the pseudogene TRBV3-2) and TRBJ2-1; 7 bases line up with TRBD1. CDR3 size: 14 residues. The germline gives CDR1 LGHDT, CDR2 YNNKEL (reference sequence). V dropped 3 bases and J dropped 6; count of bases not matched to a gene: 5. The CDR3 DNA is TGTGCCAGCAGCCAGGGGACAGCGTCCAATGAGCAGTTCTTC. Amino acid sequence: CASSQGTASNEQFF.

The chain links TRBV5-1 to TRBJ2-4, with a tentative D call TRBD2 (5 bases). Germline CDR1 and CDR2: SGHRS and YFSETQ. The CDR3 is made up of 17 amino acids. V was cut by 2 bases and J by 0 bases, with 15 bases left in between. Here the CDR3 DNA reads TGCGCCAGCAGCTTAAGGAGCTCAGGAGGAGCCAAAAACATTCAGTACTTC. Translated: CASSLRSSGGAKNIQYF.

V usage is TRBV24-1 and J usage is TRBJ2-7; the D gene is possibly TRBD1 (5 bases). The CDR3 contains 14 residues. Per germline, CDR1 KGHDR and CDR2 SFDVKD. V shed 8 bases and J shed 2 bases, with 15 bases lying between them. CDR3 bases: TGTGCCACCATTCTATTCATGGACACCTACGAGCAGTACTTC. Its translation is CATILFMDTYEQYF.

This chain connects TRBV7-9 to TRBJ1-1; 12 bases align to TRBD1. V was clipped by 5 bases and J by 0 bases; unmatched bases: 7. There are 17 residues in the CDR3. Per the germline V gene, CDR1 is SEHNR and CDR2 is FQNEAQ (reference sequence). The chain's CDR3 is CASSHGTGGLVNTEAFF. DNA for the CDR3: TGTGCCAGCAGCCACGGGACAGGGGGCCTTGTGAACACTGAAGCTTTCTTT.